The TCR beta chain under discussion was sequenced for a study of blood T cell repertoires in COVID-19. Participants came from 20 to 25 US areas, aged roughly 18 to 89 years. Participant-given clinical history determined each cohort assignment. Original analysis: Nucleated cell counts were estimated from reference gene primer amplification. Measured with immunoSEQ multiplex PCR; TCRdb has only the in-frame clones, and not every one. Clonal size and the V and J genes are those of that table, whereas D and trimming came from the DNA. The data show 150,000 to 250,000 clones, with around 90% seen just once and 2% to 2.5% held by the top ten. This TCR derives from a woman in her twenties or thirties who had recovered from COVID-19. Material: PBMCs or T cells enriched from blood (not recorded which).

For the CDR3, the DNA is TGTGCCAGCAGCCCTGGGACTAGCGAGACCTTCACAGATACGCAGTATTTT. Its protein product is CASSPGTSETFTDTQYF. J is TRBJ2-3 and V is TRBV7-9; 10 positions match TRBD2. From germline, CDR1 is SEHNR and CDR2 FQNEAQ (reference sequence). Trimming removed 5 bases from V and 2 bases from J; junction bases left unmatched: 10. This CDR3 is 17 amino acids long.